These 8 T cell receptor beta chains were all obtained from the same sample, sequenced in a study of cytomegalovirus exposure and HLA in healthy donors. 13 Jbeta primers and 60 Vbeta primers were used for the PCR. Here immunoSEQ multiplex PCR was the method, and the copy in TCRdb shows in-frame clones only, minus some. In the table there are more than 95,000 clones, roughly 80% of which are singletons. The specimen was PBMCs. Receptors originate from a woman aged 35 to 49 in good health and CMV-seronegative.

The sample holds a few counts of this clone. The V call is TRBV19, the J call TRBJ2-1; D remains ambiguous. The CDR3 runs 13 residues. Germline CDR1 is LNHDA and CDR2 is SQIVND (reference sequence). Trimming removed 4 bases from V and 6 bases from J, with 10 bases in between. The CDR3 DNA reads TGTGCCAGTAGTACCTTGCTAGTCAATGAGCAGTTCTTC. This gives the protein CASSTLLVNEQFF.

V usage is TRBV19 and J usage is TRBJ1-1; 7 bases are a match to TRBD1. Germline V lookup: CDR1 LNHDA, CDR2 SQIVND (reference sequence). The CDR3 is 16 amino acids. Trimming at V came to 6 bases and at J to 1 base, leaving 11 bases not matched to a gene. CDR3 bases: TGTGCCAGTAGAACGGGACAGACAAATTGGAACACTGAAGCTTTCTTT. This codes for CASRTGQTNWNTEAFF.

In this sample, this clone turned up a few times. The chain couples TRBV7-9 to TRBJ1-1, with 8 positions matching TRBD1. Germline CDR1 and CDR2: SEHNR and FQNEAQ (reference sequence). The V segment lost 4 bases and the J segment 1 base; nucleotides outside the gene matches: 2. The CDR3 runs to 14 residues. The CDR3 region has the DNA TGTGCCAGCAGCTCCACAGGGGGGAACACTGAAGCTTTCTTT. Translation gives CASSSTGGNTEAFF.

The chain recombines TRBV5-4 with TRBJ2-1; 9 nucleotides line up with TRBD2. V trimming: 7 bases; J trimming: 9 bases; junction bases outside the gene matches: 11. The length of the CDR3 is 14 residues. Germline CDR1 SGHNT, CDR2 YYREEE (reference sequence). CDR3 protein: CASSLGGRAAEQFF. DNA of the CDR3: TGTGCCAGCTCCCTTGGCGGGAGGGCCGCTGAGCAGTTCTTC.

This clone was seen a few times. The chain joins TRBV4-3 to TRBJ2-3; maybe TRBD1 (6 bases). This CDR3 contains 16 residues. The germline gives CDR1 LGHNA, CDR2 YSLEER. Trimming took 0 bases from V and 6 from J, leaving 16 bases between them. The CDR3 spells CASSQDRRAGADTQYF. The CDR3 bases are TGCGCCAGCAGCCAAGATAGAAGGGCAGGGGCGGATACGCAGTATTTT.

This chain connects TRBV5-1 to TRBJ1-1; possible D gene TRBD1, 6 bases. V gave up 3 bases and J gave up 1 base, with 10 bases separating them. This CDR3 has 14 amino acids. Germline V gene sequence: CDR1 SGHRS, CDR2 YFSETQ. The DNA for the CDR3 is TGCGCCAGCAGCTGGGGGGGGGCGAACACTGAAGCTTTCTTT. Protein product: CASSWGGANTEAFF.

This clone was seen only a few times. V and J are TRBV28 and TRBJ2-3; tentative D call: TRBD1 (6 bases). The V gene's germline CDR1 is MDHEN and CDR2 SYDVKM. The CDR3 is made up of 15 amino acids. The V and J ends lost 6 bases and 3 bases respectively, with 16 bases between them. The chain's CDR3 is CASRDWDRGTDTQYF. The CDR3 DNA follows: TGTGCCAGCAGGGATTGGGATAGGGGGACAGATACGCAGTATTTT.

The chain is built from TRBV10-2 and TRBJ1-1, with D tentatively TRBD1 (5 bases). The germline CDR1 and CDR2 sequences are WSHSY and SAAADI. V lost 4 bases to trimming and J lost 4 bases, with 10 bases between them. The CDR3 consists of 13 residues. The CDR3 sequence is CASSVAGGTEAFF. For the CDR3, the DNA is TGCGCCAGCAGTGTCGCGGGGGGCACTGAAGCTTTCTTT.